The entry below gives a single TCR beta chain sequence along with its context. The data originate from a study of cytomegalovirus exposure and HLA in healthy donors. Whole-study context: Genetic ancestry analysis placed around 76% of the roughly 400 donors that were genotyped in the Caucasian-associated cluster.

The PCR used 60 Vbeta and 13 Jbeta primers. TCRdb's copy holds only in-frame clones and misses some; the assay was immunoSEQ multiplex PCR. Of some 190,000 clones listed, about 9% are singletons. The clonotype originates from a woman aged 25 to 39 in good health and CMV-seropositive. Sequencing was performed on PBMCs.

DNA for the CDR3: TGTGCCAGTAGTTCCGGGACAGGAGCCGCCTACGAGCAGTACTTC. This translates into CASSSGTGAAYEQYF. This sequence joins TRBV19 and TRBJ2-7; 8 positions match TRBD1. Unmatched junction bases numbered 8, after V lost 5 bases and J lost 2 bases. The V gene's germline CDR1 is LNHDA and CDR2 SQIVND (reference sequence). The CDR3 sequence is 15 residues long. Full variable domain (rest looked up from reference TRBV19 and TRBJ2-7): DGGITQSPKYLFRKEGQNVTLSCEQNLNHDAMYWYRQDPGQGLRLIYYSQIVNDFQKGDIAEGYSVSREKKESFPLTVTSAQKNPTAFYLCASSSGTGAAYEQYFGPGTRLTVT.